This TCR beta chain was retrieved from a study of tumor T cells in aggressive B-cell lymphoma. As concerns this clone: This sample also contains other DNA sequences that code for the same CDR3.

Data came from immunoSEQ multiplex PCR; TCRdb stores just in-frame clones and leaves some out. The table records 10,000 or so clones, around 83% of them present only once. The CDR3 has 16 residues. Trimming took 6 bases from V and 7 from J, leaving 22 bases between them. The germline V gene encodes CDR1 LGHNA and CDR2 YSLEER. Sequencing input: tumor tissue. The chain joins TRBV4-3 to TRBJ2-1, with a possible D match to TRBD2 (6 bases). This sequence was found in an adult with diffuse large B cell lymphoma. CDR3 sequence: CASSRVDHDSGNEQFF. Here the CDR3 DNA reads TGCGCCAGCAGTCGCGTAGACCACGACAGCGGGAATGAGCAGTTCTTC.